This TCR beta chain appears in the sequencing data of a study of blood T cell repertoires in COVID-19. V was clipped by 1 base and J by 9 bases, with 14 bases between them. Germline V gene lookup returns CDR1 SGDLS and CDR2 YYNGEE. This CDR3 spans 15 amino acids. Sequenced by immunoSEQ multiplex PCR; TCRdb stores in-frame clones only, minus some. The sample records some 200,000 clones, less than 85% being singletons. The specimen sequenced was peripheral blood. The chain has TRBV9 and TRBJ1-6; D is possibly TRBD1 (5 bases). The receptor's source is an elderly woman with COVID-19, enrolled during active disease. The CDR3 sequence is CASSVSFREGSPLHF. The CDR3 coding sequence is TGTGCCAGCAGCGTAAGCTTCAGGGAAGGTTCACCCCTCCACTTT.